This T cell receptor beta chain was observed in a study of human T cells and chemical hapten exposure. Researchers extracted total RNA from unfractionated whole blood. This clonotype was detected many times. TCRdb redid the calling of the 5' RACE reads with MiXCR, one entry per CDR3 protein. The sample consists of about 140,000 distinct CDR3 sequences, around 4.1% of them appearing once. This receptor was obtained from a female donor in good health.

This CDR3 is CASSTGSTEAFF. The CDR3, as DNA: TGTGCCAGCTCTACCGGGAGCACTGAAGCTTTCTTT. J is TRBJ1-1 and V is TRBV27; D remains unclear. CDR3 length: 12 residues. Deletions cut 8 bases from V and 4 bases from J, with 11 bases between. Germline V gene data show CDR1 as MNHEY and CDR2 as SMNVEV (reference sequence).